This record looks at one T cell receptor (beta chain) sequence and its context. From germline, CDR1 is LGHDT and CDR2 YNNKEL (reference sequence). Unmatched junction bases numbered 7, after V lost 4 bases and J lost 5 bases. The CDR3 has 16 amino acids. These data are taken from a study of blood T cell repertoires in COVID-19. Study background: Samples came from the United States, Italy and Spain, spanning acute and convalescent COVID-19. In each case, the material was cDNA or gDNA derived from T cells, B-cell-depleted T cells, or PBMCs.

Original handling: Estimation of nucleated cell counts was performed using reference gene primer amplification. Method: immunoSEQ multiplex PCR; TCRdb's copy keeps in-frame clones and lacks some. Clonal size and the V and J genes are those of that table, whereas D and trimming came from the DNA. Found here are over 150,000 clones, roughly 71% of them singletons; the top ten hold less than 4.5%. The receptor was isolated from an elderly woman with acute or convalescent COVID-19. The chain is built from TRBV3-1 (or the pseudogene TRBV3-2) and TRBJ2-7, with TRBD2 identical over 14 bases. Input material: peripheral blood. The CDR3 DNA follows: TGTGCCAGCAGCCTACAGACTAGCGGGAGGGCCAACGAGCAGTACTTC. Translation gives CASSLQTSGRANEQYF.